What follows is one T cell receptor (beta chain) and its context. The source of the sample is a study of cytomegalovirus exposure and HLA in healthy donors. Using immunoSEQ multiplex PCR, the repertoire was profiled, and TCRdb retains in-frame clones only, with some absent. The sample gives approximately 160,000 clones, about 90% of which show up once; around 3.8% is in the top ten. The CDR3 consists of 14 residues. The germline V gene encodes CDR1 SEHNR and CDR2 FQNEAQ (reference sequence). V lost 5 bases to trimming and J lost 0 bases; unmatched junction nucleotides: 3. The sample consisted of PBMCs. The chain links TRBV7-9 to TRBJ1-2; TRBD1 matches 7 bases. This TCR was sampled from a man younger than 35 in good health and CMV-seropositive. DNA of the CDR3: TGTGCCAGCAGCCGCGGGACAGCTAACTATGGCTACACCTTC. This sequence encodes CASSRGTANYGYTF.